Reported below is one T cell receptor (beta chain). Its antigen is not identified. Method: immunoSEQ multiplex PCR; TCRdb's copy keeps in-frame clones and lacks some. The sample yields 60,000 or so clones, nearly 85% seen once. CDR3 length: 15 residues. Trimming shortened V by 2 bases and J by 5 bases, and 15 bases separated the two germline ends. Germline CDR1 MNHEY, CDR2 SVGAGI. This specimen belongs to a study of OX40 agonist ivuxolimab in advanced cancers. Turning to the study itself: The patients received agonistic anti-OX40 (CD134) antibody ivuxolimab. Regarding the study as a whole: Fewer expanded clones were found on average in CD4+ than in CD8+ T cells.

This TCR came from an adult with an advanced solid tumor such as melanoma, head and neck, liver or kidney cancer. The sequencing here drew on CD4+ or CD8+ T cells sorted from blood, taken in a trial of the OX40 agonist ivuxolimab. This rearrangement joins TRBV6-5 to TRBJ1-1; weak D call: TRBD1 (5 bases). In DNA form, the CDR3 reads TGTGCCAGCAGTTACGGTGGAGGGGTACGGACTGAAGCTTTCTTT. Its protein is CASSYGGGVRTEAFF.